The 7 T cell receptor beta chains presented below share a single source sample, sequenced in a study of response to subunit inactivated influenza vaccine. TCRdb ran MiXCR on the RT-PCR reads and lists one entry per CDR3 protein. Of hundreds of thousands of distinct CDR3 sequences in the sample, about 15% were seen once. The specimen comprised PBMCs from blood, sampled less than 15 days before vaccination. The receptors were gathered from a man aged 50-59 years who received an inactivated influenza vaccine.

This chain links TRBV15 with TRBJ2-4; D call uncertain. Germline V gene lookup returns CDR1 LNHNV and CDR2 YYDKDF (reference sequence). Deletions cut 1 base from V and 3 bases from J, with 16 bases between. The CDR3 runs 17 residues. The chain's CDR3 is CATSRGRLKVGKNIQYF. CDR3 in DNA: TGTGCCACCAGCAGAGGAAGACTGAAAGTCGGCAAAAACATTCAGTACTTC.

This clonotype showed up many times. The rearrangement links TRBV4-1 to TRBJ2-2, with D possibly being TRBD1 (6 bases). The V gene's germline CDR1 is MGHRA and CDR2 YSYEKL. V was trimmed by 0 bases and J by 5 bases, leaving 19 bases between them. The CDR3 is made up of 18 amino acids. The CDR3 spells CASSQDQGHQGMTGELFF. In nucleotides, the CDR3 is TGCGCCAGCAGCCAAGATCAGGGACACCAAGGGATGACCGGGGAGCTGTTTTTT.

This clonotype was observed a few times. The chain carries TRBV7-2 and TRBJ1-1; the D gene is possibly TRBD1 (5 bases). CDR3 length: 14 residues. Germline values: CDR1 SGHTA, CDR2 FQGNSA. The V and J ends lost 3 bases and 4 bases respectively, with 12 bases between them. The CDR3 is CASSFGQSFTEAFF. Written as DNA, the CDR3 is TGTGCCAGCAGCTTCGGACAAAGTTTCACTGAAGCTTTCTTT.

The rearrangement links TRBV3-1 to TRBJ2-5, with a possible D match to TRBD2 (6 bases). Germline CDR1 reads LGHDT; CDR2 reads YNNKEL (reference sequence). The V end was cut by 0 bases, the J end by 1 base, with 12 bases between. This CDR3 spans 16 amino acids. The CDR3 here is CASSQEWGGAQETQYF. CDR3 nucleotide sequence: TGTGCCAGCAGCCAAGAGTGGGGCGGGGCCCAAGAGACCCAGTACTTC.

The V call is TRBV7-2, the J call TRBJ2-2, with 8 positions matching TRBD2. Germline V gene data show CDR1 as SGHTA and CDR2 as FQGNSA. V dropped 5 bases and J dropped 5; count of bases not matched to a gene: 7. The CDR3 spans 15 residues. The CDR3 protein is CASSPRGAGTGELFF. DNA of the CDR3: TGTGCCAGCAGCCCGCGGGGGGCGGGGACCGGGGAGCTGTTTTTT.

This clonotype was picked up a small number of times. The CDR3 sequence: CASSDAGTGKAYEQYF. CDR3 DNA: TGTGCCAGCAGTGATGCGGGGACAGGGAAAGCCTACGAGCAGTACTTC. The chain links TRBV6-1 to TRBJ2-7; 9 nucleotides line up with TRBD1. J gave up 2 bases and V 3 bases, and 8 bases lay outside the gene matches. CDR1 is MNHNS and CDR2 is SASEGT in the germline V gene. The CDR3 totals 16 residues.

The chain joins TRBV7-2 to TRBJ2-1; D not certain. Germline lookup yields CDR1 SGHTA and CDR2 FQGNSA. V was cut by 7 bases and J by 6 bases, with 10 bases left in between. The CDR3 consists of 12 residues. The CDR3 DNA sequence: TGTGCCAGCAACCATCAGATCAATGAGCAGTTCTTC. It encodes CASNHQINEQFF.